The 13 T cell receptor beta chains given below trace back to one sample, sequenced in a study of T cells after yellow fever vaccination. TCRdb reprocessed the 5' RACE reads with MiXCR, giving one entry per CDR3 protein. The repertoire consists of about 350,000 distinct CDR3 sequences, with 9.5% to 15% occurring once and the leading ten covering about 3%. The starting material was CD4+ T cells sorted from PBMCs, obtained 15 days after the yellow fever booster vaccination. The source is a man aged 18 to 29 who received the YFV17D yellow fever vaccine.

The chain recombines TRBV29-1 with TRBJ2-3; D remains ambiguous. The length of the CDR3 is 15 residues. Germline loops: CDR1 SQVTM, CDR2 ANQGSEA. V lost 6 bases and J lost 4, with 20 bases in between. DNA of the CDR3: TGCAGCGTATCCCCCTCCCCGACCGTCTCAGATACGCAGTATTTT. Its protein is CSVSPSPTVSDTQYF.

The chain couples TRBV7-9 to TRBJ2-3, with D uncertain. Gene TRBJ1-5 matches the end of the DNA better, so the J call may be wrong. CDR1 is SEHNR and CDR2 is FQNEAQ in the germline V gene (reference sequence). The CDR3 loop spans 20 amino acids. CDR3 coding DNA: TGTGCCAGCAGCTTAGAGTTCGGACTAGCGGGGTTATCCAAGGTAGATACGCAGCATTTT. This gives the protein CASSLEFGLAGLSKVDTQHF.

Only a few counts were recorded for this clonotype. This chain links TRBV18 with TRBJ2-1; 8 nucleotides agree with TRBD2. The CDR3 totals 15 residues. Germline CDR1 is KGHSH and CDR2 is LQKENI. V trimming: 8 bases; J trimming: 9 bases; junction bases outside the gene matches: 15. Here the CDR3 reads CASGPQGLGLLEQFF. In DNA, the CDR3 is TGTGCCAGCGGACCGCAGGGACTAGGGCTTCTTGAGCAGTTCTTC.

This chain connects TRBV4-1 to TRBJ1-1; D may be TRBD1 (5 bases). V was trimmed by 2 bases and J by 1 base, leaving 17 bases between them. CDR1 is MGHRA, CDR2 YSYEKL, per germline. The CDR3 totals 17 residues. The CDR3 loop reads CASSQPRRRAANTEAFF. CDR3 bases: TGCGCCAGCAGCCAACCGAGGCGCAGGGCGGCGAACACTGAAGCTTTCTTT.

This sequence joins TRBV3-1 and TRBJ2-3; tentative D call: TRBD2 (6 bases). V dropped 3 bases and J dropped 0 bases, with 7 bases sitting between them. The length of the CDR3 is 14 residues. Germline assignment: CDR1 LGHDT and CDR2 YNNKEL (reference sequence). For the CDR3, the DNA is TGTGCCAGCAGCCACGGGGGAAGCACAGATACGCAGTATTTT. It translates to CASSHGGSTDTQYF.

This clonotype has a count of ten or more. The genes are TRBV18 and TRBJ2-3, with TRBD2 matching over 9 bases. Trimming took 3 bases from V and 0 from J; bases not matched to a gene: 7. Germline V gives CDR1 KGHSH, CDR2 LQKENI. The CDR3 runs 17 residues. DNA of the CDR3: TGTGCCAGCTCACCGCTAGCGGGGTCGACTAGCACAGATACGCAGTATTTT. This sequence encodes CASSPLAGSTSTDTQYF.

This clonotype was observed at least ten times. The gene calls are TRBV5-1 and TRBJ1-3; 8 nucleotides match TRBD1. Trimming at V came to 0 bases and at J to 0 bases, leaving 5 bases not matched to a gene. Germline lookup yields CDR1 SGHRS and CDR2 YFSETQ. The CDR3 spans 17 residues. CDR3 sequence reads: CASSLGLRGPSGNTIYF. The CDR3 region has the DNA TGCGCCAGCAGCTTGGGGCTCAGGGGGCCCTCTGGAAACACCATATATTTT. The full variable domain, with the rest looked up from reference TRBV5-1 and TRBJ1-3, is KAGVTQTPRYLIKTRGQQVTLSCSPISGHRSVSWYQQTPGQGLQFLFEYFSETQRNKGNFPGRFSGRQFSNSRSEMNVSTLELGDSALYLCASSLGLRGPSGNTIYFGEGSWLTVV.

The table lists this clonotype with many counts. The V and J genes are TRBV5-1 and TRBJ2-3; no clear D. From germline, CDR1 is SGHRS and CDR2 YFSETQ. The CDR3 covers 16 residues. V was clipped by 3 bases and J by 2 bases, with 16 bases between them. The CDR3, as DNA: TGCGCCAGCAGCTCACCGACTCTTACCCACACAGATACGCAGTATTTT. Protein sequence: CASSSPTLTHTDTQYF.

This clonotype has more than one count but fewer than ten. The chain combines TRBV10-3 with TRBJ2-1; D unresolved. The CDR3 runs to 12 residues. Germline V gene data show CDR1 as ENHRY and CDR2 as SYGVKD. V shed 5 bases and J shed 5 bases, with 7 bases lying between them. The CDR3: CAISPRDNEQFF. Here the CDR3 DNA reads TGTGCCATCAGTCCCCGCGACAATGAGCAGTTCTTC.

This clonotype was picked up many times. V gene TRBV5-1 combines with J gene TRBJ2-3; D ambiguous. The germline gives CDR1 SGHRS, CDR2 YFSETQ. The CDR3 is 14 residues long. V lost 0 bases, J lost 4 bases, and 9 bases lay in between. The CDR3 is CASSLGTGADTQYF. The DNA for the CDR3 is TGCGCCAGCAGCTTGGGGACCGGCGCAGATACGCAGTATTTT.

The chain employs TRBV12-3 or TRBV12-4 and TRBJ2-4; either TRBD1 or TRBD2 may fit D (5 bases each). This CDR3 is 17 amino acids long. Trimming took 6 bases from V and 3 from J, leaving 21 bases between them. In nucleotides, the CDR3 is TGTGCCAGCAGCCCATCCGACCGAGGGGCGCGCAAAAACATTCAGTACTTC. Its protein is CASSPSDRGARKNIQYF.

The rearrangement joins TRBV4-3 to TRBJ1-2, with D uncertain. Trimming removed 2 bases from V and 0 bases from J, with 10 bases in between. CDR1 is LGHNA, CDR2 YSLEER, per germline. This CDR3 is built from 15 residues. CDR3: CASSQRRLTNYGYTF. The CDR3, as DNA: TGCGCCAGCAGCCAACGACGGTTAACTAACTATGGCTACACCTTC.

This clonotype was counted only a few times. V usage is TRBV5-1 and J usage is TRBJ2-5; TRBD2 matches at 7 bases. This CDR3 region has 14 residues. Germline lookup yields CDR1 SGHRS and CDR2 YFSETQ. With 1 base clipped from V and 3 bases from J, the junction kept 3 bases outside the gene matches. CDR3 sequence (DNA): TGCGCCAGCAGCTTGAGCGGGGCCAAAGAGACCCAGTACTTC. This encodes CASSLSGAKETQYF. The full variable domain, its missing parts supplied by reference TRBV5-1 and TRBJ2-5, is KAGVTQTPRYLIKTRGQQVTLSCSPISGHRSVSWYQQTPGQGLQFLFEYFSETQRNKGNFPGRFSGRQFSNSRSEMNVSTLELGDSALYLCASSLSGAKETQYFGPGTRLLVL.